Each of the 10 T cell receptor beta chains below was sequenced from the same sample in a study of CD8 T cells in Susac syndrome. An input of about 0.45 to 1 ug of RNA was subjected to reverse transcription using random hexamers. TCRdb itself ran the immunoSEQ multiplex PCR reads through MiXCR, one entry per CDR3 protein. The table shows 95,000 to 150,000 distinct CDR3 sequences, with 85% to 95% occurring only once. Sequencing was done on a sample of CD8+ T cells from PBMCs. The receptor set was obtained from a human donor with multiple sclerosis.

This clonotype was seen a single time. The genes are TRBV4-1 and TRBJ2-5; D uncertain. The CDR3 is 12 residues long. Looked up from germline, CDR1 is MGHRA and CDR2 is YSYEKL. Trimming shortened V by 0 bases and J by 9 bases, and 8 bases separated the two germline ends. This CDR3 is CASSQDKRPQYF. CDR3 sequence (DNA): TGCGCCAGCAGCCAAGATAAGCGTCCCCAGTACTTC.

This clonotype was counted once. V gene TRBV7-9 combines with J gene TRBJ1-5; D is perhaps TRBD1 (5 bases). Deletions cut 4 bases from V and 3 bases from J, with 13 bases between. The length of the CDR3 is 15 residues. In germline, CDR1 is SEHNR, CDR2 FQNEAQ (reference sequence). CDR3 protein: CASSSPPGDNQPQHF. The CDR3 nucleotides read TGTGCCAGCAGCTCCCCACCGGGGGACAATCAGCCCCAGCATTTT.

CDR3 amino acids: CASSTTGSRQRGTQYF. The CDR3 bases are TGTGCCAGCAGCACGACCGGGAGTCGACAACGAGGGACCCAGTACTTC. The J gene is TRBJ2-5, the V gene TRBV9; TRBD2 might be the D (6 bases). The germline V and J ends were trimmed by 4 bases and 7 bases, with 23 bases remaining between them. Germline assignment: CDR1 SGDLS and CDR2 YYNGEE. There are 16 residues in the CDR3.

Only one count was recorded for this clonotype. V is TRBV2 and J is TRBJ2-1; 15 positions agree with TRBD2. The CDR3 runs 17 residues. Germline V CDR1 and CDR2: SNHLY, FYNNEI. J lost 3 bases, V lost 5 bases, and 5 bases had no gene match. Here the CDR3 DNA reads TGTGCCAGCAGTAGAGGGACTAGCGGGAGGAGCTACAATGAGCAGTTCTTC. This sequence encodes CASSRGTSGRSYNEQFF.

The chain links TRBV27 to TRBJ1-1; TRBD1 might be the D (6 bases). Per the germline V gene, CDR1 is MNHEY and CDR2 is SMNVEV (reference sequence). The CDR3 is 15 residues long. V was cut by 5 bases and J by 5 bases, with 18 bases left in between. The CDR3 DNA reads as TGTGCCAGCAGTCTTCAACCGACAGGCCGTACTGAAGCTTTCTTT. Translating it yields CASSLQPTGRTEAFF.

The chain employs TRBV27 and TRBJ1-4; 8 bases fit TRBD1. Germline lookup yields CDR1 MNHEY and CDR2 SMNVEV (reference sequence). J lost 7 bases, V lost 4 bases, and 5 bases had no gene match. The CDR3 consists of 14 residues. CDR3 sequence: CASSSQGAGEKLFF. The CDR3 nucleotides read TGTGCCAGCAGTTCCCAGGGGGCCGGTGAAAAACTGTTTTTT. The entire variable domain, with the rest obtained from reference TRBV27 and TRBJ1-4, is as follows: EAQVTQNPRYLITVTGKKLTVTCSQNMNHEYMSWYRQDPGLGLRQIYYSMNVEVTDKGDVPEGYKVSRKEKRNFPLILESPSPNQTSLYFCASSSQGAGEKLFFGSGTQLSVL.

The chain combines TRBV6-5 with TRBJ2-7, with D perhaps TRBD2 (6 bases). Germline V lookup: CDR1 MNHEY, CDR2 SVGAGI. The CDR3 loop spans 15 amino acids. V was pared by 0 bases and J by 4 bases, with 13 bases between. This CDR3 is CASSYSASENYEQYV. The CDR3 DNA reads TGTGCCAGCAGTTACTCTGCTAGCGAGAATTACGAGCAGTACGTC.

This chain connects TRBV29-1 to TRBJ2-2; D is ambiguous. Trimming pared 6 bases from V and 3 bases from J, leaving 5 bases between. The CDR3 consists of 11 residues. Germline-derived CDR1 and CDR2 are SQVTM and ANQGSEA. The CDR3 protein is CSVEHTGELFF. The CDR3 DNA sequence: TGCAGCGTAGAGCACACCGGGGAGCTGTTTTTT.

The rearrangement joins TRBV21-1 to TRBJ1-1. TRBV21-1 is deemed a pseudogene. The CDR3 length is 15 residues. The CDR3 DNA reads as TGTGCCAGCAGCATCCACAGGGCCCGGACCACTGAAGCTTTCTTT. This sequence encodes CASSIHRARTTEAFF.

This clonotype was seen a handful of times. The rearrangement uses TRBV5-6 and TRBJ2-7; 8 nucleotides agree with TRBD2. Germline V gives CDR1 SGHDT, CDR2 YYEEEE. V shed 4 bases, J shed 6 bases, and the junction held 9 bases outside the gene matches. CDR3 length equals 14 residues. The chain's CDR3 is CASSQRTSSGEQYV. CDR3 nucleotides: TGTGCCAGCAGCCAAAGGACTAGCTCTGGCGAGCAGTACGTC.